This TCR beta chain was identified in a study of cytotoxic CD8 clonotypes in ibrutinib-treated CLL. Study overall: Enrolment comprised around 11 relapsed/refractory and approximately 16 treatment-naive patients; approximately 18 were IGHV unmutated. Study results and limitations: Public clonotypes proved infrequent, and on treatment they shrank or remained steady. Exceeding age-matched healthy donors, baseline clonality also tracked the counts of circulating CD8+ T cells.

The assay was immunoSEQ multiplex PCR, and TCRdb's table has in-frame clones only and misses some. The table lists approximately 32,000 clones, approximately 45% of them singletons, with approximately 17% in the top ten. CDR1 is KGHSH and CDR2 is LQKENI in the germline V gene. Germline trimming cut 3 bases from V and 5 bases from J; bases unmatched to any gene: 11. The CDR3 runs 16 residues. Details on this clone: Its cognate antigen is unknown.

The TCR sequence derives from a human donor with chronic lymphocytic leukemia. This material consisted of PBMCs, taken before ibrutinib treatment. The V and J genes are TRBV18 and TRBJ2-5, with TRBD1 matching over 8 bases. The CDR3 sequence is CASSPRDRRLGETQYF. CDR3 coding DNA: TGTGCCAGCTCACCGAGGGACAGGAGGCTGGGGGAGACCCAGTACTTC.